Below, 9 T cell receptor beta chains from the same sample are listed, as sequenced in a study of glioma-infiltrating T cells. TCR alpha and beta CDR3 regions were amplified from RNA using iRepertoire nested multiplex PCR. TCRdb used MiXCR to reprocess the multiplex PCR reads, holding one entry per CDR3 protein. This sample has around 100,000 distinct CDR3 sequences, with around 28% found just once. The sample taken for sequencing was glioma tissue, nonneoplastic brain tissue, or PBMCs (not recorded which). The source of these receptors is a human donor with low-grade glioma or glioblastoma, undergoing nonglioma brain surgery, or in good health (not recorded which).

This clonotype was found many times. This sequence joins TRBV6-6 and TRBJ1-2; no firm D call. Germline CDR1 MNHNY, CDR2 SVGAGI (reference sequence). This CDR3 contains 16 residues. V was shortened by 0 bases and J by 8 bases, with 19 bases between the two germline ends. CDR3 sequence (DNA): TGTGCCAGCAGTTACTCGAAGGCGGCGGGAAAGGAGGGCTACACCTTC. Its translation: CASSYSKAAGKEGYTF.

There are many counts of this clonotype. The V gene is TRBV6-1, the J gene TRBJ1-1, with no clear D. Trimming removed 6 bases from V and 3 bases from J, with 11 bases in between. Germline CDR1 MNHNS, CDR2 SASEGT. CDR3 length: 13 residues. The CDR3 is CASRRRGDTEAFF. The CDR3 region has the DNA TGTGCCAGCAGACGTCGCGGGGACACTGAAGCTTTCTTT.

This clonotype turned up a few times. The CDR3, as DNA: TGTGCCAGCAGTTTAGGGCAGGGGGGAGAGACCCAGTACTTC. It codes for CASSLGQGGETQYF. This chain connects TRBV12-3 or TRBV12-4 to TRBJ2-5; a possible D gene is TRBD1 (7 bases). Trimming cost V 1 base and J 4 bases, with 10 bases left between them. There are 14 residues in the CDR3.

The V call is TRBV20-1, the J call TRBJ1-1; D ambiguous. CDR1 is DFQATT, CDR2 SNEGSKA, per germline (reference sequence). CDR3 size: 12 residues. Trimming shortened V by 4 bases and J by 1 base, and 7 bases separated the two germline ends. The chain's CDR3 is CSANARNTEAFF. DNA of the CDR3: TGCAGTGCTAACGCAAGGAACACTGAAGCTTTCTTT.

This clonotype was recorded many times. V usage is TRBV6-2 or TRBV6-3 and J usage is TRBJ2-3; D possibly corresponds to TRBD1 (5 bases). The germline gives CDR1 MNHEY, CDR2 SVGEGT. CDR3 size: 16 residues. V was cut by 4 bases and J by 2 bases, with 16 bases left in between. The CDR3 DNA is TGTGCCAGCAGTTCCCGGTGGACAAGGCTCACAGATACGCAGTATTTT. Translated: CASSSRWTRLTDTQYF.

Concerning this clonotype itself: This may be a read error: a much more frequent sequence differs by one nucleotide. The V and J genes are TRBV6-2 or TRBV6-3 and TRBJ2-1; D gene unclear. The V gene's germline CDR1 is MNHEY and CDR2 SVGEGT. The CDR3 is 13 amino acids. V lost 6 bases, J lost 8 bases, and 14 bases lay in between. The CDR3 loop is CASRTPKYDEQFF. The CDR3 DNA reads as TGTGCCAGCAGAACCCCCAAGTACGATGAGCAGTTCTTC.

Concerning this clonotype: This may arise from a read error, as a much more abundant clone is one base away. This chain uses TRBV12-3 or TRBV12-4 with TRBJ1-1; D unresolved. CDR3 length: 13 amino acids. In nucleotides, the CDR3 is TGTGCCAGCAGTTACTTGGGGAACTCTGAAGCTTTCTTT. This codes for CASSYLGNSEAFF.

The CDR3 nucleotides are TGTGCCAGCAGTTTCCAGGGGGCGGCCTCGGATACGCAGTATTTT. This translates into CASSFQGAASDTQYF. This chain joins TRBV6-2 or TRBV6-3 and TRBJ2-3; 8 positions match TRBD1. CDR1 and CDR2 from the germline V gene are MNHEY and SVGEGT. The CDR3 extends over 15 amino acids. The J segment lost 6 bases and the V segment lost 4 bases, leaving 9 bases of the junction unmatched.

Ten or more counts support this clonotype. V usage is TRBV27 and J usage is TRBJ1-1; no clear D gene. This CDR3 has 14 amino acids. Germline values: CDR1 MNHEY, CDR2 SMNVEV (reference sequence). V shed 3 bases and J shed 4 bases, with 12 bases lying between them. CDR3 DNA sequence: TGTGCCAGCAGTTTTTCGGAAGTAGGCACTGAAGCTTTCTTT. This sequence encodes CASSFSEVGTEAFF.